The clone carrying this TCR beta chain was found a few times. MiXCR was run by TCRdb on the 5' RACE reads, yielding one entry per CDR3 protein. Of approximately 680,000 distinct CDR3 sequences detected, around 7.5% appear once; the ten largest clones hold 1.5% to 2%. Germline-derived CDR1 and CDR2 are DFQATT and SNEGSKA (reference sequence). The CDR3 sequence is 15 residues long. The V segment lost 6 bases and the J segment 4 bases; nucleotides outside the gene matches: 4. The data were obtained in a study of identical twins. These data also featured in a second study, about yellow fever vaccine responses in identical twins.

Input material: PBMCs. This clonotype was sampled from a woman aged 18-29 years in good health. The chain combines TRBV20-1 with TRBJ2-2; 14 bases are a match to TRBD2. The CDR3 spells CSAKGLAGATGELFF. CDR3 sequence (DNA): TGCAGTGCGAAGGGACTAGCGGGAGCCACCGGGGAGCTGTTTTTT.